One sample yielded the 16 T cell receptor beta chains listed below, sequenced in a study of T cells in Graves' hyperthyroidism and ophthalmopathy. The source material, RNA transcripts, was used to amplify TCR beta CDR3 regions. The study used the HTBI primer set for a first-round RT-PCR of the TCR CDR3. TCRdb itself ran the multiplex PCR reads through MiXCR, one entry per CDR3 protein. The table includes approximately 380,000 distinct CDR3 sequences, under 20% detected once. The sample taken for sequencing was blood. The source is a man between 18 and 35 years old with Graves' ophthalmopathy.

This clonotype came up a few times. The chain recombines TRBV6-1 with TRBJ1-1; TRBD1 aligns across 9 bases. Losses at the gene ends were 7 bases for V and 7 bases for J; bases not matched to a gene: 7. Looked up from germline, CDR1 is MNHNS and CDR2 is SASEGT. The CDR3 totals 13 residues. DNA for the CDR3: TGTGCCAGCACCTTAACAGGGGGCGGTGAAGCTTTCTTT. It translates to CASTLTGGGEAFF.

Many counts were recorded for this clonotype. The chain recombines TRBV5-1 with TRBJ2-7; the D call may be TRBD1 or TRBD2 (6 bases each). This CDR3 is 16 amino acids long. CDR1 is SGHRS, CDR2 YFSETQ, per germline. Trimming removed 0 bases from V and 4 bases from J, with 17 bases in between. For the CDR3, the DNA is TGCGCCAGCAGCTTGGGGGGGGCCTTGAATTATTACGAGCAGTACTTC. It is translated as CASSLGGALNYYEQYF. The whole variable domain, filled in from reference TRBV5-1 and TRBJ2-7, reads KAGVTQTPRYLIKTRGQQVTLSCSPISGHRSVSWYQQTPGQGLQFLFEYFSETQRNKGNFPGRFSGRQFSNSRSEMNVSTLELGDSALYLCASSLGGALNYYEQYFGPGTRLTVT.

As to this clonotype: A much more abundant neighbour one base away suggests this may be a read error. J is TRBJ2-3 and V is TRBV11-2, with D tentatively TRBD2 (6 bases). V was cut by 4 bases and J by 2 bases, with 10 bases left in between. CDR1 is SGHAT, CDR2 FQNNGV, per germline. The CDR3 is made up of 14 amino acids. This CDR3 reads CASSWDWDTDTQYF. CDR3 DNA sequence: TGTGCCAGCAGCTGGGACTGGGACACAGATACGCAGTATTTT.

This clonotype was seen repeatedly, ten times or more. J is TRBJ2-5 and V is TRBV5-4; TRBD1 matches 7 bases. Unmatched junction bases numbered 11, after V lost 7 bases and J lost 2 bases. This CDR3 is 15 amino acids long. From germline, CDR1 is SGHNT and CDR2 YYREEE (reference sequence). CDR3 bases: TGTGCCAGCTCATCCGTCCAGGGGGTTCAAGAGACCCAGTACTTC. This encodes CASSSVQGVQETQYF.

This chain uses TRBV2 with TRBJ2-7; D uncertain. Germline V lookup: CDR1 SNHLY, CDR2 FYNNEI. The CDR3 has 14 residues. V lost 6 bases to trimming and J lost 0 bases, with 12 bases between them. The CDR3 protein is CASRETPASYEQYF. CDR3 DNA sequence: TGTGCCAGCAGAGAGACCCCAGCCTCCTACGAGCAGTACTTC.

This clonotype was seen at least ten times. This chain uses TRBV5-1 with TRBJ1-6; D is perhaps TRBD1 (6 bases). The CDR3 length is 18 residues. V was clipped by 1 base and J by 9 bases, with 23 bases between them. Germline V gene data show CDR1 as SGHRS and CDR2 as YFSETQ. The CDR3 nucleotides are TGCGCCAGCAGCTTGCACGGGGGGGCCCCTACCCCTGGTTCACCCCTCCACTTT. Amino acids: CASSLHGGAPTPGSPLHF.

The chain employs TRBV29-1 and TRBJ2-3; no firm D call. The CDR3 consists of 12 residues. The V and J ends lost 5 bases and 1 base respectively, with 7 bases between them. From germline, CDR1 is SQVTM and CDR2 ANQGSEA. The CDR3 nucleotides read TGCAGCGTTACTGACGGCACAGATACGCAGTATTTT. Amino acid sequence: CSVTDGTDTQYF.

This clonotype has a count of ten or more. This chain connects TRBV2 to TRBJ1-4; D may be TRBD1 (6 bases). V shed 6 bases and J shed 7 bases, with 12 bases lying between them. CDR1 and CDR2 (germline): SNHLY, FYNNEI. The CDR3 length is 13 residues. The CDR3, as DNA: TGTGCCAGCAGCCAACGACAGGTTGAAAAACTGTTTTTT. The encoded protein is CASSQRQVEKLFF.

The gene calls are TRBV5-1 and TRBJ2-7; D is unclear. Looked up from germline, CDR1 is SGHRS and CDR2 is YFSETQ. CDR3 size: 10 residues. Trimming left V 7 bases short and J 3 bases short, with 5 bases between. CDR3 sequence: CASLGYEQYF. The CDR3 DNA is TGCGCCAGCCTCGGCTACGAGCAGTACTTC.

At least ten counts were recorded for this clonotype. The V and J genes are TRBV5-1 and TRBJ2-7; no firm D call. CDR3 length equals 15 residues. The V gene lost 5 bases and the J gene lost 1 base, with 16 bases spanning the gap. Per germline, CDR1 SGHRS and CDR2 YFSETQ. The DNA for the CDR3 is TGCGCCAGCAGATGGGCAGCCGAAAAATCCTACGAGCAGTACTTC. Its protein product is CASRWAAEKSYEQYF.

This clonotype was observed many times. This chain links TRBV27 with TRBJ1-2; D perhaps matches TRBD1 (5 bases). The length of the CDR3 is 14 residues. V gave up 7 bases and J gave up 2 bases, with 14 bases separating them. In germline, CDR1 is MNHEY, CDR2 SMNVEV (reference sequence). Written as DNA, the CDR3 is TGTGCCAGCACCCCGATGGGGCAGAACTATGGCTACACCTTC. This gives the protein CASTPMGQNYGYTF.

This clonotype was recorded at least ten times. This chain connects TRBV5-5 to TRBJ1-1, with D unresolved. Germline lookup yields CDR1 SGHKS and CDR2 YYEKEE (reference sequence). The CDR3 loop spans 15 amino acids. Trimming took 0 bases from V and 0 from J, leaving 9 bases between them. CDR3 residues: CASSLVTEMNTEAFF. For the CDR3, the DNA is TGTGCCAGCAGCTTGGTTACGGAAATGAACACTGAAGCTTTCTTT. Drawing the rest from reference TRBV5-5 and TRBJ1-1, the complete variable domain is DAGVTQSPTHLIKTRGQQVTLRCSPISGHKSVSWYQQVLGQGPQFIFQYYEKEERGRGNFPDRFSARQFPNYSSELNVNALLLGDSALYLCASSLVTEMNTEAFFGQGTRLTVV.

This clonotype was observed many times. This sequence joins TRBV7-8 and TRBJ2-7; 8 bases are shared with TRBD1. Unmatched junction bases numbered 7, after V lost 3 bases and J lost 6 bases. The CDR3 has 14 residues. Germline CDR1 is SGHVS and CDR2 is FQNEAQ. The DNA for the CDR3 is TGTGCCAGCAGCTTGGGCACAGGGGGTCTCGAGCAGTACTTC. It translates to CASSLGTGGLEQYF.

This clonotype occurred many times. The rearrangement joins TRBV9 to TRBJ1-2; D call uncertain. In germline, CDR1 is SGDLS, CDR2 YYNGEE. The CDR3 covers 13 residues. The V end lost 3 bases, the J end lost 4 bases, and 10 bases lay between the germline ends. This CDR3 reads CASSADGIYGYTF. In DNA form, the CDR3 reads TGTGCCAGCAGCGCCGACGGAATCTATGGCTACACCTTC.

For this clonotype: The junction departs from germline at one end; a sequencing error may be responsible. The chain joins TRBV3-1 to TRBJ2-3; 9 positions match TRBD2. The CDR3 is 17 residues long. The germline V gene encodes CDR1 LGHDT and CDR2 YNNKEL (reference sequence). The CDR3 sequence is CANSQFESGGLFDTQYF. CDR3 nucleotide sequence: TGTGCCAACAGCCAGTTTGAGAGCGGGGGGTTATTTGATACGCAGTATTTT.

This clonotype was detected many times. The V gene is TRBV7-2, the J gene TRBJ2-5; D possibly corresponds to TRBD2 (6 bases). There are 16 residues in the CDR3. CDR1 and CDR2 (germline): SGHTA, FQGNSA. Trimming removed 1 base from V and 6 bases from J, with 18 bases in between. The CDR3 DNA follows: TGTGCCAGCAGCTTAGATGGTACTAGCCCTGTGAAGACCCAGTACTTC. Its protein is CASSLDGTSPVKTQYF.